Listed below are T cell receptor beta chains from one sample, sequenced in a study of blood T cells in healthy people across ages. TCRdb re-called the 5' RACE reads through MiXCR, storing one row per CDR3 protein. The data hold some 1,000,000 distinct CDR3 sequences, with around 27% observed a single time. The same data also contributed to another study, on T cells of mothers and their children.

Sequences were obtained from blood. The receptors were gathered from a girl aged 2 to 10 in good health. Both conserved end residues are part of each CDR3. The order of the fields is V gene, D gene, J gene, clone size, CDR3 protein, CDR3 DNA. D genes are given only for firm matches. Clone size is shown for a subset of rows, as once, few, many or a class of expanded clone.

v_gene: TRBV6-5; d_gene: -; j_gene: TRBJ2-4; abundance: few; CDR3aa: CASSYLPDGNIQYF; CDR3nt: TGTGCCAGCAGTTATCTCCCTGACGGGAACATTCAGTACTTC
v_gene: TRBV20-1; d_gene: TRBD2; j_gene: TRBJ2-7; abundance: -; CDR3aa: CSARDRKRETYEQYF; CDR3nt: TGCAGTGCTAGAGATCGTAAGCGGGAGACTTACGAGCAGTACTTC
v_gene: TRBV6-6; d_gene: -; j_gene: TRBJ2-1; abundance: few; CDR3aa: CASRGPLSSYNEQFF; CDR3nt: TGTGCCAGCAGGGGACCCCTGAGCTCCTACAATGAGCAGTTCTTC
v_gene: TRBV20-1; d_gene: TRBD2; j_gene: TRBJ2-7; abundance: few; CDR3aa: CSARTSGEYEQYF; CDR3nt: TGCAGTGCCCGGACTAGCGGGGAATACGAGCAGTACTTC
v_gene: TRBV4-2; d_gene: -; j_gene: TRBJ1-1; abundance: few; CDR3aa: CASSEGAVAFF; CDR3nt: TGTGCCAGCAGCGAAGGGGCTGTGGCTTTCTTT
v_gene: TRBV7-8; d_gene: -; j_gene: TRBJ1-1; abundance: few; CDR3aa: CASSLGGTRSPFF; CDR3nt: TGTGCCAGCAGCCTGGGGGGCACGAGATCCCCTTTCTTT
v_gene: TRBV7-9; d_gene: TRBD1; j_gene: TRBJ1-4; abundance: -; CDR3aa: CATGTGSATNEKLFF; CDR3nt: TGTGCCACCGGGACAGGCTCTGCAACTAATGAAAAACTGTTTTTT
v_gene: TRBV5-5; d_gene: TRBD1; j_gene: TRBJ2-5; abundance: few; CDR3aa: CASSPIIRQGETQYF; CDR3nt: TGTGCCAGCAGCCCTATTATTAGACAGGGAGAGACCCAGTACTTC
v_gene: TRBV11-2; d_gene: -; j_gene: TRBJ2-4; abundance: -; CDR3aa: CASTSDRAQYF; CDR3nt: TGTGCCAGCACCTCAGACAGAGCCCAGTACTTC
v_gene: TRBV29-1; d_gene: -; j_gene: TRBJ2-5; abundance: -; CDR3aa: CSVTEDDQEIQYF; CDR3nt: TGCAGCGTGACCGAGGATGACCAAGAGATCCAGTACTTC
v_gene: TRBV29-1; d_gene: -; j_gene: TRBJ1-2; abundance: -; CDR3aa: CSVEGAGVPNYGYTF; CDR3nt: TGCAGCGTTGAAGGGGCAGGGGTCCCTAACTATGGCTACACCTTC
v_gene: TRBV29-1; d_gene: -; j_gene: TRBJ1-1; abundance: few; CDR3aa: CSVEGSEAFF; CDR3nt: TGCAGCGTTGAGGGATCTGAAGCTTTCTTT
v_gene: TRBV10-3; d_gene: -; j_gene: TRBJ1-1; abundance: few; CDR3aa: CAISHPANTEAFF; CDR3nt: TGTGCCATCAGTCACCCTGCGAACACTGAAGCTTTCTTT
v_gene: TRBV11-2; d_gene: -; j_gene: TRBJ2-1; abundance: -; CDR3aa: CASSLGTRWGGEQFF; CDR3nt: TGTGCCAGCAGCTTAGGAACGAGGTGGGGCGGTGAGCAGTTCTTC
v_gene: TRBV4-1; d_gene: TRBD2; j_gene: TRBJ2-1; abundance: -; CDR3aa: CASSQEKRLAGGSSYNEQFF; CDR3nt: TGCGCCAGCAGCCAAGAAAAAAGACTAGCGGGAGGTAGCTCCTACAATGAGCAGTTCTTC
v_gene: TRBV20-1; d_gene: -; j_gene: TRBJ2-1; abundance: few; CDR3aa: CSASGQFF; CDR3nt: TGCAGTGCTAGTGGGCAGTTCTTC
v_gene: TRBV6-5; d_gene: TRBD1; j_gene: TRBJ2-5; abundance: -; CDR3aa: CASSYSPGQTGREETQYF; CDR3nt: TGTGCCAGCAGTTACTCGCCGGGTCAGACAGGGCGAGAAGAGACCCAGTACTTC
v_gene: TRBV4-3; d_gene: TRBD1; j_gene: TRBJ2-3; abundance: few; CDR3aa: CASSFLGTGVPDTQYF; CDR3nt: TGCGCCAGCAGCTTTCTCGGGACAGGGGTCCCAGATACGCAGTATTTT
v_gene: TRBV20-1; d_gene: -; j_gene: TRBJ2-5; abundance: -; CDR3aa: CSADSRGSLQETQYF; CDR3nt: TGCAGTGCTGACTCGAGGGGGAGCTTGCAAGAGACCCAGTACTTC
v_gene: TRBV7-3; d_gene: -; j_gene: TRBJ2-1; abundance: -; CDR3aa: CASSATDGPAISEQFF; CDR3nt: TGTGCCAGCAGCGCTACGGACGGGCCCGCGATCAGTGAGCAGTTCTTC
v_gene: TRBV3-1; d_gene: -; j_gene: TRBJ2-1; abundance: few; CDR3aa: CASSQVPYELEDEQFF; CDR3nt: TGTGCCAGCAGCCAAGTCCCCTACGAGCTGGAGGATGAGCAGTTCTTC
v_gene: TRBV6-5; d_gene: TRBD2; j_gene: TRBJ2-3; abundance: -; CDR3aa: CASRLRGGDTDTQYF; CDR3nt: TGTGCCAGCCGCCTTCGGGGGGGAGACACAGATACGCAGTATTTT
v_gene: TRBV20-1; d_gene: -; j_gene: TRBJ1-5; abundance: few; CDR3aa: CSARTPNQPQHF; CDR3nt: TGCAGTGCTAGAACCCCCAATCAGCCCCAGCATTTT
v_gene: TRBV4-1; d_gene: TRBD2; j_gene: TRBJ2-2; abundance: few; CDR3aa: CASSQVLAGGTGELFF; CDR3nt: TGCGCCAGCAGCCAAGTTCTAGCGGGAGGGACCGGGGAGCTGTTTTTT
v_gene: TRBV28; d_gene: -; j_gene: TRBJ2-5; abundance: few; CDR3aa: CASCWTGLLETQYF; CDR3nt: TGTGCCAGCTGTTGGACTGGATTGTTGGAGACCCAGTACTTC
v_gene: TRBV20-1; d_gene: -; j_gene: TRBJ2-4; abundance: -; CDR3aa: CSARDGGGRGAKNIQYF; CDR3nt: TGCAGTGCTAGAGATGGTGGGGGGCGTGGGGCCAAAAACATTCAGTACTTC
v_gene: TRBV4-1; d_gene: -; j_gene: TRBJ1-1; abundance: -; CDR3aa: CASSQERGKDTEAFF; CDR3nt: TGCGCCAGCAGCCAAGAAAGGGGTAAGGACACTGAAGCTTTCTTT
v_gene: TRBV5-1; d_gene: TRBD1; j_gene: TRBJ2-4; abundance: -; CDR3aa: CASSRTGDNQYF; CDR3nt: TGCGCCAGCAGCCGGACAGGAGATAATCAGTACTTC
v_gene: TRBV7-2; d_gene: TRBD1; j_gene: TRBJ2-7; abundance: many; CDR3aa: CASSLSGGDYEQYF; CDR3nt: TGTGCCAGCAGCTTGTCAGGGGGAGACTACGAGCAGTACTTC
v_gene: TRBV7-8; d_gene: TRBD2; j_gene: TRBJ2-1; abundance: -; CDR3aa: CASSSLAGAVTEQFF; CDR3nt: TGTGCCAGCAGCTCGTTAGCGGGGGCCGTCACTGAGCAGTTCTTC
v_gene: TRBV2; d_gene: -; j_gene: TRBJ2-7; abundance: few; CDR3aa: CAQQSFAYEQYF; CDR3nt: TGTGCCCAGCAGTCGTTTGCCTACGAGCAGTACTTC
v_gene: TRBV6-6; d_gene: -; j_gene: TRBJ1-5; abundance: -; CDR3aa: CASSSWGGLDQPQHF; CDR3nt: TGTGCCAGCAGTTCCTGGGGGGGATTGGACCAGCCCCAGCATTTT
v_gene: TRBV27; d_gene: TRBD2; j_gene: TRBJ2-7; abundance: -; CDR3aa: CASSAMGTSGRYEQYF; CDR3nt: TGTGCCAGCAGCGCCATGGGGACTAGCGGGAGGTACGAGCAGTACTTC
v_gene: TRBV12-3/TRBV12-4; d_gene: -; j_gene: TRBJ1-3; abundance: -; CDR3aa: CASTLDRDTIYF; CDR3nt: TGTGCCAGCACCTTGGACAGAGACACCATATATTTT
v_gene: TRBV7-9; d_gene: -; j_gene: TRBJ1-4; abundance: few; CDR3aa: CASSLPDRPNEKLFF; CDR3nt: TGTGCCAGCAGCTTACCGGACAGACCGAATGAAAAACTGTTTTTT
v_gene: TRBV6-5; d_gene: -; j_gene: TRBJ1-5; abundance: -; CDR3aa: CASSTPGQPQHF; CDR3nt: TGTGCCAGCAGTACACCGGGACAGCCCCAGCATTTT
v_gene: TRBV12-3/TRBV12-4; d_gene: -; j_gene: TRBJ2-3; abundance: few; CDR3aa: CASSFRDGVTDTQYF; CDR3nt: TGTGCCAGCAGTTTTAGGGACGGTGTCACAGATACGCAGTATTTT
v_gene: TRBV10-2; d_gene: TRBD2; j_gene: TRBJ2-1; abundance: -; CDR3aa: CASSETYYSGGSNEQFF; CDR3nt: TGCGCCAGCAGTGAGACTTACTATAGCGGGGGTTCCAATGAGCAGTTCTTC
v_gene: TRBV28; d_gene: -; j_gene: TRBJ2-5; abundance: -; CDR3aa: CASSYTVKTQYF; CDR3nt: TGTGCCAGCAGTTACACTGTGAAGACCCAGTACTTC
v_gene: TRBV6-5; d_gene: -; j_gene: TRBJ1-1; abundance: few; CDR3aa: CATEITGGANTEAFF; CDR3nt: TGTGCCACCGAAATAACGGGGGGCGCGAACACTGAAGCTTTCTTT
v_gene: TRBV3-1; d_gene: -; j_gene: TRBJ1-5; abundance: few; CDR3aa: CASSQDRMGGGQPQHF; CDR3nt: TGTGCCAGCAGCCAAGACCGCATGGGGGGAGGTCAGCCCCAGCATTTT
v_gene: TRBV6-1; d_gene: -; j_gene: TRBJ2-1; abundance: -; CDR3aa: CASSDLEAGTDYNEQFF; CDR3nt: TGTGCCAGCAGCGATCTTGAAGCCGGGACTGACTACAATGAGCAGTTCTTC
v_gene: TRBV6-1; d_gene: -; j_gene: TRBJ1-1; abundance: -; CDR3aa: CASSTEAFF; CDR3nt: TGTGCCAGCAGCACTGAAGCTTTCTTT
v_gene: TRBV2; d_gene: -; j_gene: TRBJ2-4; abundance: -; CDR3aa: CASSEARQGYYF; CDR3nt: TGTGCCAGCAGTGAAGCCCGGCAAGGTTATTACTTC
v_gene: TRBV5-1; d_gene: TRBD2; j_gene: TRBJ2-1; abundance: -; CDR3aa: CASSFLSREDGQFF; CDR3nt: TGCGCCAGCAGCTTTCTGAGTCGGGAGGATGGGCAGTTCTTC
v_gene: TRBV14; d_gene: TRBD1; j_gene: TRBJ1-1; abundance: -; CDR3aa: CASSGPGQDMNTEAFF; CDR3nt: TGTGCCAGCAGCGGACCGGGACAGGATATGAACACTGAAGCTTTCTTT
v_gene: TRBV29-1; d_gene: -; j_gene: TRBJ2-5; abundance: few; CDR3aa: CSVVLEQGRFF; CDR3nt: TGCAGCGTTGTGTTAGAACAGGGTCGGTTCTTC
v_gene: TRBV28; d_gene: -; j_gene: TRBJ1-1; abundance: -; CDR3aa: CASSKGQNTEAFF; CDR3nt: TGTGCCAGCAGCAAGGGACAGAACACTGAAGCTTTCTTT